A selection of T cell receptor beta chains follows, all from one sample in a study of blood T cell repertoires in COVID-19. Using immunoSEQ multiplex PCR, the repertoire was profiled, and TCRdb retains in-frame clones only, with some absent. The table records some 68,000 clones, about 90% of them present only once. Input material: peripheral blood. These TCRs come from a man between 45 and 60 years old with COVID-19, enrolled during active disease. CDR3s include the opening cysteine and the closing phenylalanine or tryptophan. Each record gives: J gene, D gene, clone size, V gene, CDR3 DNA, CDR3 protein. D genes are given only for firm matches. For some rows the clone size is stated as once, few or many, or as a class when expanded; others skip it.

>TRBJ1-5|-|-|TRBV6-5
TGTGCCAGCAGTCCCGGGGGTAGCAGTCAGCCCCAGCATTTT
CASSPGGSSQPQHF
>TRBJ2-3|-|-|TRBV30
TGTGCCTGGAACCCCCCCCTGGGGCACACAGATACGCAGTATTTT
CAWNPPLGHTDTQYF
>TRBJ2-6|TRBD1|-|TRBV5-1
TGCGCCAGCAGCTTGGTTGGACAGGGGGCTGGGGCCAACGTCCTGACTTTC
CASSLVGQGAGANVLTF
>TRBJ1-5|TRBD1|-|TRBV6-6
TGTGCCAGCAGTTTGACAGGGGTAAGCCAGCCCCAGCATTTT
CASSLTGVSQPQHF
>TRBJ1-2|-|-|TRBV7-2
TGTGCCAGCAGCGCCTCAGGGACTAACTATGGCTACACCTTC
CASSASGTNYGYTF
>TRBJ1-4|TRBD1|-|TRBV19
TGTGCCAGTAGTATAGGAACAGGGGTGGAAAAACTGTTTTTT
CASSIGTGVEKLFF
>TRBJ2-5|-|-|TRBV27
TGTGCCAGCAGTCCTATAGGGGTAGGGGAGACCCAGTACTTC
CASSPIGVGETQYF
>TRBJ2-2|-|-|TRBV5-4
TGTGCCAGCAGCTTGACCAGATCGAACACCGGGGAGCTGTTTTTT
CASSLTRSNTGELFF
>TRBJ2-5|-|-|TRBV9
TGTGCCAGCAGCGTAGAGGCTAGCGAAAGAGAGACCCAGTACTTC
CASSVEASERETQYF
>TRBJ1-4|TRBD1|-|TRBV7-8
TGTGCCAGCAGCCTGAACTGGGACAGGGGGATAGAAAAACTGTTTTTT
CASSLNWDRGIEKLFF
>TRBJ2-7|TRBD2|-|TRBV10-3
TGTGCCATCCGGGCCGGGACTAGCGGGACCTCCTACGAGCAGTACTTC
CAIRAGTSGTSYEQYF
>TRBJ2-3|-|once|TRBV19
TGTGCCAGTAGTATAGAGGGGGGAGATACGCAGTATTTT
CASSIEGGDTQYF
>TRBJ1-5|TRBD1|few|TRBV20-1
TGCAGTGCTAGTAGGGGGCGACGGAGCAATCAGCCCCAGCATTTT
CSASRGRRSNQPQHF
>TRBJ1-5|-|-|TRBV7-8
TGTGCCAGCAGCTTTGAGGGCAATCAGCCCCAGCATTTT
CASSFEGNQPQHF